Below are 27 T cell receptor beta chains sequenced from a single sample in a study of blood T cell repertoires in COVID-19. The method was immunoSEQ multiplex PCR; TCRdb's version includes in-frame clones alone and lacks a portion of them. In the table there are hundreds of thousands of clones, over 75% of which are singletons. Sequenced input: peripheral blood. The receptors here all came from a woman of 80 years or more with acute or convalescent COVID-19.

This clone appeared once. The chain links TRBV7-2 to TRBJ2-5; D might be TRBD2 (6 bases). With 2 bases removed from V and 4 bases from J, the gap between germline ends came to 17 bases. Looked up from germline, CDR1 is SGHTA and CDR2 is FQGNSA. The CDR3 runs to 16 residues. The CDR3 spells CASSLSGAAGLETQYF. The DNA for the CDR3 is TGTGCCAGCAGCTTATCGGGTGCGGCGGGATTAGAGACCCAGTACTTC. Full variable domain (outside the CDR3, taken from reference TRBV7-2 and TRBJ2-5): GAGVSQSPSNKVTEKGKDVELRCDPISGHTALYWYRQSLGQGLEFLIYFQGNSAPDKSGLPSDRFSAERTGGSVSTLTIQRTQQEDSAVYLCASSLSGAAGLETQYFGPGTRLLVL.

The chain carries TRBV4-2 and TRBJ1-6; 9 bases are shared with TRBD1. The J segment lost 0 bases and the V segment lost 4 bases, leaving 13 bases of the junction unmatched. Germline loops: CDR1 LGHNA, CDR2 YNFKEQ. This CDR3 has 20 amino acids. The CDR3 protein is CASSRETGGRASSYNSPLHF. The CDR3 DNA sequence: TGTGCCAGCAGCCGAGAAACAGGGGGCCGCGCCAGCTCCTATAATTCACCCCTCCACTTT.

The V gene is TRBV12-3 or TRBV12-4, the J gene TRBJ1-3; no clear D. Trimming cost V 11 bases and J 1 base, with 6 bases left between them. The CDR3 is made up of 11 amino acids. Here the CDR3 DNA reads TGTGCCGGCGGTTCTGGAAACACCATATATTTT. As protein: CAGGSGNTIYF.

The chain uses TRBV6-5 and TRBJ2-3; D is undetermined. The V gene's germline CDR1 is MNHEY and CDR2 SVGAGI. This CDR3 spans 15 amino acids. Trimming took off 6 bases at V and 2 bases at J, with 15 bases between the two ends. The CDR3 nucleotides are TGTGCCAGCAGCCCCCGGCGGTCACTCACAGATACGCAGTATTTT. It yields the protein CASSPRRSLTDTQYF.

This chain connects TRBV6-5 to TRBJ1-2; D remains ambiguous. CDR1 and CDR2 from the germline V gene are MNHEY and SVGAGI. Trimming took off 0 bases at V and 7 bases at J, with 12 bases between the two ends. This CDR3 has 14 amino acids. The CDR3 DNA sequence: TGTGCCAGCAGTTACTCGCCCATTGCGGGTGGCTACACCTTC. Translated, it gives CASSYSPIAGGYTF.

This chain uses TRBV9 with TRBJ1-2; TRBD1 might be the D (5 bases). Between the trimmed V and J ends, which lost 5 bases and 4 bases, there was a span of 12 bases. CDR1 is SGDLS and CDR2 is YYNGEE in the germline V gene. The CDR3 spans 13 residues. The CDR3 DNA reads as TGTGCCAGCAGAGACGACAGTTCCTATGGCTACACCTTC. Its translation: CASRDDSSYGYTF.

CDR3 sequence reads: CASSLTSRAQETQYF. The DNA for the CDR3 is TGTGCCAGCAGCTTAACTTCGCGGGCACAAGAGACCCAGTACTTC. The V call is TRBV7-9, the J call TRBJ2-5, with a tentative D call TRBD2 (5 bases). The germline V gene encodes CDR1 SEHNR and CDR2 FQNEAQ (reference sequence). The germline V and J ends were trimmed by 2 bases and 2 bases, with 12 bases remaining between them. The CDR3 is 15 amino acids.

The V and J genes are TRBV4-2 and TRBJ2-7, with D uncertain. Trimming removed 1 base at V and 1 base at J, with 11 bases between. This CDR3 has 15 amino acids. Germline V lookup: CDR1 LGHNA, CDR2 YNFKEQ. CDR3: CASSQVQVTSYEQYF. CDR3 DNA sequence: TGTGCCAGCAGCCAAGTGCAGGTTACTTCCTACGAGCAGTACTTC.

This clone has ten or more counts. The rearrangement joins TRBV4-2 to TRBJ2-7; TRBD2 matches 7 bases. This CDR3 spans 15 amino acids. From germline, CDR1 is LGHNA and CDR2 YNFKEQ. V shed 4 bases and J 6 bases; nucleotides not matched to a gene: 12. CDR3 DNA sequence: TGTGCCAGCAGCCCCCCTGGCAGGACTAGAGGCGAGCAGTACTTC. Protein: CASSPPGRTRGEQYF.

The V call is TRBV7-9, the J call TRBJ2-5; 7 bases line up with TRBD2. The V gene's germline CDR1 is SEHNR and CDR2 FQNEAQ (reference sequence). The CDR3 extends over 16 amino acids. J was trimmed by 4 bases and V by 1 base; bases with no gene match: 9. Here the CDR3 DNA reads TGTGCCAGCAGCTTAGACCTACGGGGGGTGGTAGAGACCCAGTACTTC. Its protein product is CASSLDLRGVVETQYF.

J is TRBJ2-3 and V is TRBV7-2; D call uncertain. The germline V and J ends were trimmed by 0 bases and 2 bases, with 12 bases remaining between them. This CDR3 comprises 16 residues. CDR1 SGHTA and CDR2 FQGNSA come from the germline V gene. This chain's CDR3 is CASSLAVNAITDTQYF. The CDR3 nucleotides are TGTGCCAGCAGCTTAGCCGTCAACGCTATCACAGATACGCAGTATTTT.

The chain employs TRBV18 and TRBJ1-2; D gene uncertain. This CDR3 has 15 amino acids. V gave up 3 bases and J gave up 4 bases, with 15 bases separating them. The germline gives CDR1 KGHSH, CDR2 LQKENI. As DNA, the CDR3 is TGTGCCAGCTCACCGCAATTGGGCCAGTCCTATGGCTACACCTTC. It yields the protein CASSPQLGQSYGYTF.

J is TRBJ2-7 and V is TRBV24-1; TRBD1 is a possible D gene (6 bases). CDR3 length equals 16 residues. V was shortened by 8 bases and J by 4 bases, with 23 bases between the two germline ends. Germline loops: CDR1 KGHDR, CDR2 SFDVKD. CDR3 DNA: TGTGCCACCACCCCAAGCAGACCCGAGGGGGTTTACGAGCAGTACTTC. It is translated as CATTPSRPEGVYEQYF.

This clone was recorded only once. The V gene is TRBV11-3, the J gene TRBJ2-1; 7 positions match TRBD1. J was trimmed by 6 bases and V by 5 bases; bases with no gene match: 10. The germline V gene has CDR1 SGHNT and CDR2 YENEEA. The CDR3 sequence is 15 residues long. The CDR3 bases are TGTGCCAGCAGCCTCACCACTGGGACAGCCAATGAGCAGTTCTTC. Translating it yields CASSLTTGTANEQFF.

V gene TRBV5-1 combines with J gene TRBJ2-1, with TRBD1 as a possible D gene (6 bases). The germline CDR1 and CDR2 sequences are SGHRS and YFSETQ. The CDR3 consists of 19 residues. The V gene lost 0 bases and the J gene lost 5 bases, with 24 bases spanning the gap. The CDR3 DNA sequence: TGCGCCAGCAGCTTGGAAGTCCCGCTGACAGGACAAATAGACAATGAGCAGTTCTTC. Its protein product is CASSLEVPLTGQIDNEQFF.

J is TRBJ1-3 and V is TRBV5-1, with 7 bases identical to TRBD1. The CDR3 totals 15 residues. Germline loops: CDR1 SGHRS, CDR2 YFSETQ. J gave up 3 bases and V 0 bases, and 3 bases lay outside the gene matches. The CDR3 nucleotides are TGCGCCAGCAGCTTGGACCAGGGGGGTGGAAACACCATATATTTT. Protein sequence: CASSLDQGGGNTIYF.

The chain joins TRBV6-5 to TRBJ1-1; D unresolved. The CDR3 loop spans 13 amino acids. V lost 7 bases and J lost 8, with 17 bases in between. CDR1 MNHEY and CDR2 SVGAGI come from the germline V gene. The CDR3 loop is CASTDGSAPEAFF. The CDR3 nucleotides read TGTGCCAGCACCGACGGGTCGGCTCCCGAAGCTTTCTTT.

The chain recombines TRBV3-1 (or the pseudogene TRBV3-2) with TRBJ1-2; weak D call: TRBD1 (5 bases). This CDR3 is built from 17 residues. V was shortened by 0 bases and J by 5 bases, with 19 bases between the two germline ends. CDR1 is LGHDT, CDR2 YNNKEL, per germline (reference sequence). The CDR3 is CASSQDRTLPRGYGYTF. Written as DNA, the CDR3 is TGTGCCAGCAGCCAAGATAGGACGCTACCTCGGGGGTATGGCTACACCTTC.

The chain carries TRBV3-1 (or the pseudogene TRBV3-2) and TRBJ1-2; maybe TRBD1 (5 bases). Looked up from germline, CDR1 is LGHDT and CDR2 is YNNKEL (reference sequence). The CDR3 covers 14 residues. Trimming took 5 bases from V and 6 from J, leaving 16 bases between them. CDR3 in DNA: TGTGCCAGCAGCTCAGTGGGCAGGGTCGATGGCTACACCTTC. Translation gives CASSSVGRVDGYTF.

The rearrangement joins TRBV28 to TRBJ1-5; D unclear. From germline, CDR1 is MDHEN and CDR2 SYDVKM. This CDR3 is 14 amino acids long. Trimming cost V 6 bases and J 0 bases, with 9 bases left between them. CDR3 sequence: CASRLAVSNQPQHF. The CDR3 nucleotides are TGTGCCAGCAGGCTCGCGGTTAGCAATCAGCCCCAGCATTTT.

This rearrangement joins TRBV18 to TRBJ1-1; TRBD1 aligns across 9 bases. In germline, CDR1 is KGHSH, CDR2 LQKENI. CDR3 length equals 14 residues. The V and J ends lost 4 bases and 4 bases, in that order; junction bases with no gene match: 4. CDR3 nucleotide sequence: TGTGCCAGCTCACGGACAGGGGAGGGCACTGAAGCTTTCTTT. Translating gives CASSRTGEGTEAFF. The variable domain in full, completed from reference TRBV18 and TRBJ1-1, reads NAGVMQNPRHLVRRRGQEARLRCSPMKGHSHVYWYRQLPEEGLKFMVYLQKENIIDESGMPKERFSAEFPKEGPSILRIQQVVRGDSAAYFCASSRTGEGTEAFFGQGTRLTVV.

The chain links TRBV5-1 to TRBJ2-1; 8 bases are a match to TRBD2. Germline CDR1 SGHRS, CDR2 YFSETQ. The CDR3 is made up of 16 amino acids. V shed 0 bases and J 10 bases; nucleotides not matched to a gene: 12. CDR3 sequence: CASSLGLAGNRGEQFF. The CDR3 nucleotides read TGCGCCAGCAGCTTGGGGTTAGCGGGGAACCGGGGAGAGCAGTTCTTC.

The gene calls are TRBV3-1 (or the pseudogene TRBV3-2) and TRBJ2-7; 11 bases are shared with TRBD2. Unmatched junction bases numbered 7, after V lost 6 bases and J lost 6 bases. The CDR3 sequence is 14 residues long. In germline, CDR1 is LGHDT, CDR2 YNNKEL (reference sequence). CDR3 sequence reads: CASRPASGGTEQYF. DNA of the CDR3: TGTGCCAGCAGACCTGCTAGCGGGGGGACCGAGCAGTACTTC.

The rearrangement links TRBV20-1 to TRBJ2-7, with D possibly TRBD2 on 5 matching bases. Per the germline V gene, CDR1 is DFQATT and CDR2 is SNEGSKA (reference sequence). V lost 2 bases and J lost 7, with 9 bases in between. The CDR3 spans 11 residues. The CDR3 DNA reads as TGCAGTGCTAGACCCACTAGAGAGCAGTACTTC. Translated: CSARPTREQYF.

The chain uses TRBV5-1 and TRBJ2-7; D is perhaps TRBD2 (5 bases). This CDR3 is built from 14 residues. With 0 bases removed from V and 2 bases from J, the gap between germline ends came to 9 bases. Germline V gene sequence: CDR1 SGHRS, CDR2 YFSETQ. The CDR3 protein is CASSLGAGAYEQYF. The CDR3 nucleotides are TGCGCCAGCAGCTTGGGTGCGGGCGCCTACGAGCAGTACTTC.

The chain carries TRBV2 and TRBJ2-1; TRBD2 agrees at 7 bases. Germline CDR1 is SNHLY and CDR2 is FYNNEI. This CDR3 has 14 amino acids. The V gene end was trimmed by 3 bases and the J gene end by 4 bases; junction bases not matched to a gene: 3. The CDR3 spells CASSDGRGYNEQFF. The CDR3, as DNA: TGTGCCAGCAGTGACGGGCGGGGGTACAATGAGCAGTTCTTC.

This clone was found once. The DNA for the CDR3 is TGTGCCAGCAGTTACTCCGGGGGGGGCCGGGAGACCCAGTACTTC. Translation gives CASSYSGGGRETQYF. The J gene is TRBJ2-5, the V gene TRBV6-5, with 8 bases matching TRBD2. The trim removed 0 bases at V and 5 bases at J, leaving 5 bases unmatched. Germline V lookup: CDR1 MNHEY, CDR2 SVGAGI. This CDR3 region has 15 residues.